These 13 T cell receptor beta chains originate from one sample sequenced in a study of early T cells in non-severe SARS-CoV-2 infection. MiXCR was run by TCRdb on the 5' RACE reads, yielding one entry per CDR3 protein. Among under 35,000 distinct CDR3 sequences listed, approximately 4.2% were seen once. The source material was whole blood. Receptor source: an adult who was a healthcare worker with PCR-confirmed SARS-CoV-2 infection or an uninfected control (not recorded which).

This clonotype was counted at least ten times. V usage is TRBV4-2 and J usage is TRBJ2-2; 14 bases map to TRBD2. V shed 4 bases and J 7 bases; nucleotides not matched to a gene: 8. CDR3 length equals 17 residues. Looked up from germline, CDR1 is LGHNA and CDR2 is YNFKEQ. CDR3 nucleotide sequence: TGTGCCAGCAGCCCGGGACTAGCGGGAGAAGGAGGCGGGGAGCTGTTTTTT. It translates to CASSPGLAGEGGGELFF.

There are many counts of this clonotype. J is TRBJ2-5 and V is TRBV7-3; 11 nucleotides match TRBD2. CDR1 is SGHTA and CDR2 is FQGTGA in the germline V gene. This CDR3 region has 15 residues. V lost 5 bases to trimming and J lost 4 bases; unmatched junction nucleotides: 6. CDR3 in DNA: TGTGCCAGCAGCCCAACTAGCGGGAGTCCAGAGACCCAGTACTTC. Translation gives CASSPTSGSPETQYF.

This clonotype has ten or more counts. The V and J genes are TRBV28 and TRBJ1-1; D call uncertain. The CDR3 covers 12 residues. Looked up from germline, CDR1 is MDHEN and CDR2 is SYDVKM. V lost 3 bases to trimming and J lost 6 bases, with 8 bases between them. CDR3 in amino acids: CASSFPVSEAFF. CDR3 DNA sequence: TGTGCCAGCAGTTTCCCGGTTTCTGAAGCTTTCTTT. Full variable domain (outside the CDR3, taken from reference TRBV28 and TRBJ1-1): DVKVTQSSRYLVKRTGEKVFLECVQDMDHENMFWYRQDPGLGLRLIYFSYDVKMKEKGDIPEGYSVSREKKERFSLILESASTNQTSMYLCASSFPVSEAFFGQGTRLTVV.

This clonotype was counted many times. The chain links TRBV7-6 to TRBJ1-6, with a tentative D call TRBD1 (5 bases). The germline CDR1 and CDR2 sequences are SGHVS and FNYEAQ. This CDR3 is 15 amino acids long. Trimming took off 5 bases at V and 5 bases at J, with 13 bases between the two ends. This chain's CDR3 is CASSRSGSNNSPLHF. CDR3 nucleotide sequence: TGTGCCAGCAGCCGTTCAGGGTCCAATAATTCACCCCTCCACTTT.

This chain links TRBV20-1 with TRBJ2-5; 8 bases fit TRBD1. Per the germline V gene, CDR1 is DFQATT and CDR2 is SNEGSKA (reference sequence). The CDR3 runs 12 residues. The junction had 6 bases not matched to a gene; V was cut back by 6 bases and J by 6 bases. The CDR3 here is CSAPDRAKTQYF. CDR3 coding DNA: TGCAGTGCACCGGACAGGGCCAAGACCCAGTACTTC.

This clonotype was seen many times. The chain couples TRBV5-6 to TRBJ2-2; D unclear. V shed 6 bases and J shed 0 bases, with 12 bases lying between them. The CDR3 consists of 15 residues. CDR1 and CDR2 (germline): SGHDT, YYEEEE. CDR3 residues: CASTLALSNTGELFF. CDR3 coding DNA: TGTGCCAGCACCCTCGCCCTCTCGAACACCGGGGAGCTGTTTTTT.

This chain joins TRBV27 and TRBJ2-7; 11 nucleotides agree with TRBD2. Germline V gene data show CDR1 as MNHEY and CDR2 as SMNVEV (reference sequence). The CDR3 runs to 16 residues. With 4 bases clipped from V and 0 bases from J, the junction kept 5 bases outside the gene matches. The CDR3 sequence is CASSSGTSGISYEQYF. The CDR3 nucleotides read TGTGCCAGCAGTTCCGGGACTAGCGGAATCTCCTACGAGCAGTACTTC.

This chain joins TRBV21-1 and TRBJ1-2; TRBD1 was called by the table and not checked on the DNA. TRBV21-1 is a pseudogene. The CDR3 is 16 amino acids. CDR3 sequence reads: CASSKARQSTNYGYTF. CDR3 bases: TGTGCCAGCAGCAAAGCCCGACAGAGTACTAACTATGGCTACACCTTC.

This clonotype appeared many times. This chain joins TRBV5-1 and TRBJ2-1; TRBD1 agrees at 7 bases. The CDR3 spans 14 residues. V lost 4 bases to trimming and J lost 5 bases; unmatched junction nucleotides: 6. Germline CDR1 and CDR2: SGHRS and YFSETQ. The CDR3 coding sequence is TGCGCCAGCAGCCCCAGGACAGGAGACAATGAGCAGTTCTTC. This encodes CASSPRTGDNEQFF.

In this sample, this clonotype turned up many times. As DNA, the CDR3 is TGTGCCAGCAGCTTCGTACAGATTTACGAGCAGTACTTC. Its protein is CASSFVQIYEQYF. The V gene is TRBV11-2, the J gene TRBJ2-7; D is uncertain. Per germline, CDR1 SGHAT and CDR2 FQNNGV. The CDR3 totals 13 residues. Trimming cost V 3 bases and J 4 bases, with 10 bases left between them. The full variable domain, with the rest looked up from reference TRBV11-2 and TRBJ2-7, is EAGVAQSPRYKIIEKRQSVAFWCNPISGHATLYWYQQILGQGPKLLIQFQNNGVVDDSQLPKDRFSAERLKGVDSTLKIQPAKLEDSAVYLCASSFVQIYEQYFGPGTRLTVT.

This clonotype was seen ten or more times. V usage is TRBV28 and J usage is TRBJ2-7, with a tentative D call TRBD1 (5 bases). Trimming left V 5 bases short and J 0 bases short, with 11 bases between. This CDR3 is built from 14 residues. CDR1 is MDHEN and CDR2 is SYDVKM in the germline V gene. The CDR3 DNA sequence: TGTGCCAGCAGTCCGACAGACCTCTCCTACGAGCAGTACTTC. This codes for CASSPTDLSYEQYF.

The rearrangement joins TRBV20-1 to TRBJ2-7; the match to TRBD1 covers 9 bases. The germline gives CDR1 DFQATT, CDR2 SNEGSKA (reference sequence). The CDR3 spans 14 residues. J lost 4 bases, V lost 3 bases, and 7 bases had no gene match. The CDR3 DNA reads as TGCAGTGCTAGCCCACTGGACAGGGGATACGAGCAGTACTTC. Protein product: CSASPLDRGYEQYF.

This clonotype was seen many times. The CDR3 loop reads CASSSTGYDTQYF. CDR3 sequence (DNA): TGTGCCAGCAGCTCGACAGGGTATGATACGCAGTATTTT. V and J are TRBV11-2 and TRBJ2-3; 7 nucleotides agree with TRBD1. The CDR3 length is 13 residues. Germline V gives CDR1 SGHAT, CDR2 FQNNGV. V lost 4 bases to trimming and J lost 6 bases; unmatched junction nucleotides: 4.